Sequencing of this T cell receptor beta chain was carried out in a study of blood T cell repertoires in COVID-19. This clone was recorded once. The length of the CDR3 is 21 residues. The germline V gene has CDR1 LGHDT and CDR2 YNNKEL (reference sequence). V was clipped by 4 bases and J by 0 bases; unmatched bases: 14. Here immunoSEQ multiplex PCR was the method, and the copy in TCRdb shows in-frame clones only, minus some. The sample carries 400,000 or so clones, around nine tenths recorded once. The sample was peripheral blood. The origin of this receptor is a woman aged 35 to 49 with COVID-19, enrolled during active disease. This chain links TRBV3-1 (or the pseudogene TRBV3-2) with TRBJ2-3, with 15 bases identical to TRBD2. CDR3 loop: CASSPDRTSGGGPPSTDTQYF. CDR3 nucleotides: TGTGCCAGCAGCCCAGATCGGACTAGCGGGGGGGGACCTCCTAGCACAGATACGCAGTATTTT.